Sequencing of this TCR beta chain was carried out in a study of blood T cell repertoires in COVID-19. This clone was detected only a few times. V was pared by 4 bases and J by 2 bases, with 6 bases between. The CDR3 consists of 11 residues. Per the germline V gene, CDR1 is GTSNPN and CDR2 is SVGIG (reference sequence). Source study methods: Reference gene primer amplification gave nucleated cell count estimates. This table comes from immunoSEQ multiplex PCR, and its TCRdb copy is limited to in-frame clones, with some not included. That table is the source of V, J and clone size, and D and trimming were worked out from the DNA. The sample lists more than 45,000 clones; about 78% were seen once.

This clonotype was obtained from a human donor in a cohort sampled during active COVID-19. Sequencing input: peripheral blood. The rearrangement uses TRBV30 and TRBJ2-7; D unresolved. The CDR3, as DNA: TGTGCCTGGATTGAGGCCTACGAGCAGTACTTC. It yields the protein CAWIEAYEQYF.